The rows below give T cell receptor beta chains drawn from one sample of a study of neoadjuvant nivolumab and ipilimumab in lung cancer. Only in-frame clones appear in the TCRdb table, and some are missing; sequencing was by immunoSEQ multiplex PCR. The table has about 25,000 clones, 82% seen once; the top ten hold about 9%. The material sequenced was tumor tissue, taken after neoadjuvant nivolumab, alone or with ipilimumab, at or shortly before surgery. These receptors were collected from an adult with non-small cell lung cancer. CDR3s include the opening cysteine and the closing phenylalanine or tryptophan. The order of the fields is D gene, clone size, V gene, J gene, CDR3 protein, CDR3 DNA. The D gene is left open where the match is weak. Only part of the rows carry a size: once, few, many, or a class if the clone is expanded.

TRBD2,.,TRBV13,TRBJ2-2,CASSPRAGALTGELFF,TGTGCCAGCAGCCCCCGAGCGGGAGCCCTAACCGGGGAGCTGTTTTTT
.,.,TRBV18,TRBJ2-5,CASSPFGETQYF,TGTGCCAGCTCACCATTCGGAGAGACCCAGTACTTC
.,.,TRBV10-1,TRBJ1-2,CASSPDGASYTF,TGCGCCAGCAGTCCCGACGGAGCCAGCTACACCTTC
TRBD1,few,TRBV30,TRBJ2-7,CAWSAGTAFYEQYF,TGTGCCTGGAGTGCCGGGACAGCGTTCTACGAGCAGTACTTC
TRBD1,.,TRBV18,TRBJ1-2,CASSPPGQGPDNYGYTF,TGTGCCAGCTCACCCCCGGGACAGGGGCCCGATAACTATGGCTACACCTTC
.,.,TRBV20-1,TRBJ2-7,CSGQGFREQYF,TGCAGTGGTCAGGGGTTCCGCGAGCAGTACTTC
TRBD1,.,TRBV6-5,TRBJ2-7,CASSNLGQTNSYEQYF,TGTGCCAGCAGTAACTTGGGACAGACTAACTCCTACGAGCAGTACTTC
.,.,TRBV27,TRBJ2-1,CASRLADTNEQFF,TGTGCCAGCAGGTTAGCGGATACGAATGAGCAGTTCTTC
TRBD1,.,TRBV11-3,TRBJ2-1,CASSLGTGANNEQFF,TGTGCCAGCAGCCTCGGGACAGGGGCGAACAATGAGCAGTTCTTC
.,.,TRBV5-1,TRBJ2-1,CASSFSEREQFF,TGCGCCAGCAGCTTCTCAGAGCGGGAGCAGTTCTTC
.,.,TRBV7-9,TRBJ1-2,CASSRDKGESGYTF,TGTGCCAGCAGCAGAGACAAGGGAGAGAGTGGCTACACCTTC
TRBD1,.,TRBV5-1,TRBJ2-2,CASSPGTEGTGELFF,TGCGCCAGCAGCCCCGGGACAGAAGGCACCGGGGAGCTGTTTTTT
TRBD2,.,TRBV11-2,TRBJ2-5,CASSSRLAGVETQYF,TGTGCCAGCAGCTCCCGACTAGCGGGAGTAGAGACCCAGTACTTC
.,.,TRBV7-9,TRBJ2-7,CASSSVVVGSGHEQYF,TGTGCCAGCAGCTCCGTTGTAGTAGGTAGCGGCCACGAGCAGTACTTC
.,.,TRBV4-1,TRBJ2-3,CASSQDYLDLNWFTDTQYF,TGCGCCAGCAGCCAAGATTATTTGGATTTGAATTGGTTTACAGATACGCAGTATTTT
.,medium-sized,TRBV11-3,TRBJ1-1,CASSTTGRTEAFF,TGTGCCAGCAGCACCACAGGGAGGACTGAAGCTTTCTTT
.,.,TRBV14,TRBJ1-2,CASSQAPRGWGGYTF,TGTGCCAGCAGCCAAGCCCCCCGGGGATGGGGTGGCTACACCTTC
TRBD1,.,TRBV29-1,TRBJ1-3,CSGRTGGVSGNTIYF,TGCAGCGGTAGGACAGGGGGCGTCTCTGGAAACACCATATATTTT
TRBD2,.,TRBV28,TRBJ2-3,CASSASGRDTQYF,TGTGCCAGCAGCGCTAGCGGGAGGGATACGCAGTATTTT
TRBD2,.,TRBV13,TRBJ2-1,CASSLSLAGENEQFF,TGTGCCAGCAGCTTAAGTCTAGCGGGAGAAAATGAGCAGTTCTTC
.,.,TRBV30,TRBJ2-5,CAWRTRAETQYF,TGTGCCTGGAGAACCCGGGCTGAGACCCAGTACTTC
.,.,TRBV11-3,TRBJ2-1,CASSRQGLGNEQFF,TGTGCCAGCAGCCGGCAGGGGCTAGGCAATGAGCAGTTCTTC
.,.,TRBV19,TRBJ2-1,CASTTKGTTPANEQFF,TGTGCCAGTACCACTAAGGGGACCACTCCCGCCAATGAGCAGTTCTTC
TRBD1,.,TRBV29-1,TRBJ1-1,CSGRQGTGTEAFF,TGCAGCGGTCGACAGGGGACTGGGACTGAAGCTTTCTTT
.,.,TRBV7-9,TRBJ2-2,CASSFERAYMGGELFF,TGTGCCAGCAGCTTTGAAAGAGCGTACATGGGCGGGGAGCTGTTTTTT
.,.,TRBV25-1,TRBJ2-7,CASSEVAGEQYF,TGTGCCAGCAGTGAAGTTGCTGGCGAGCAGTACTTC
.,.,TRBV10-3,TRBJ2-3,CAISQGDTQYF,TGTGCCATCAGCCAGGGAGATACGCAGTATTTT
.,.,TRBV7-9,TRBJ2-5,CASSNRDHQETQYF,TGTGCCAGCAGCAACCGGGACCACCAAGAGACCCAGTACTTC
.,.,TRBV14,TRBJ2-3,CASSQDPGLDTQYF,TGTGCCAGCAGCCAAGACCCGGGTTTGGATACGCAGTATTTT
.,.,TRBV7-9,TRBJ2-5,CASRGAETQYF,TGTGCCAGCAGGGGTGCGGAGACCCAGTACTTC
TRBD1,few,TRBV5-1,TRBJ1-5,CASIPDRGPVLPYNQPQHF,TGCGCCAGCATACCCGACAGGGGGCCTGTGTTACCCTACAATCAGCCCCAGCATTTT
TRBD2,.,TRBV10-1,TRBJ2-1,CASSGTSGTVRDEQFF,TGCGCCAGCAGTGGGACTAGCGGGACTGTCAGGGATGAGCAGTTCTTC
TRBD1,.,TRBV5-1,TRBJ2-7,CASSPGQGLYEQYF,TGCGCCAGCAGCCCGGGACAGGGGCTTTACGAGCAGTACTTC
TRBD2,.,TRBV5-6,TRBJ2-7,CASSYVYSGGPWEQYF,TGTGCCAGCAGCTATGTATATAGCGGGGGCCCGTGGGAGCAGTACTTC
.,.,TRBV15,TRBJ2-1,CATSPTRWNEQFF,TGTGCCACCAGCCCGACCCGTTGGAATGAGCAGTTCTTC
TRBD2,.,TRBV7-3,TRBJ2-1,CASSLEGGSGSLGEQFF,TGTGCCAGCAGCTTAGAGGGTGGAAGCGGGAGTTTAGGTGAGCAGTTCTTC
.,.,TRBV11-2,TRBJ2-5,CASRYGADSTQYF,TGTGCCAGCAGATATGGGGCGGATAGCACCCAGTACTTC
TRBD2,.,TRBV30,TRBJ2-3,CAWSEKPGTSGRMTDTQYF,TGTGCCTGGAGTGAAAAGCCCGGGACTAGCGGGAGAATGACAGATACGCAGTATTTT
.,.,TRBV5-1,TRBJ1-1,CASSLGGGQNTEAFF,TGCGCCAGCAGCCTAGGGGGGGGGCAGAACACTGAAGCTTTCTTT
.,.,TRBV30,TRBJ1-5,CAWSTGSQNQPQHF,TGTGCCTGGAGCACCGGGAGCCAGAATCAGCCCCAGCATTTT
.,once,TRBV7-9,TRBJ2-2,CASSLDDWDTGELFF,TGTGCCAGCAGCTTAGACGACTGGGACACCGGGGAGCTGTTTTTT
.,.,TRBV29-1,TRBJ1-1,CSVVIQNTEAFF,TGCAGCGTTGTCATACAGAACACTGAAGCTTTCTTT
.,.,TRBV30,TRBJ1-2,CAWSIRGVGYGYTF,TGTGCCTGGAGTATCCGAGGGGTAGGCTATGGCTACACCTTC
.,.,TRBV6-6,TRBJ2-7,CASTDMGRGSEQYF,TGTGCCAGCACCGACATGGGTCGTGGGAGTGAGCAGTACTTC
.,once,TRBV7-2,TRBJ2-7,CASSFDSQFTYEQYF,TGTGCCAGCAGCTTCGACAGCCAATTTACCTACGAGCAGTACTTC
.,.,TRBV6-1,TRBJ2-7,CASSAGAASYEQYF,TGTGCCAGCAGTGCGGGAGCGGCCTCCTACGAGCAGTACTTC
.,once,TRBV6-5,TRBJ1-2,CASSSQANYGYTF,TGTGCCAGCAGTTCCCAGGCTAACTATGGCTACACCTTC
.,few,TRBV11-3,TRBJ2-3,CASSLLRSTDTQYF,TGTGCCAGCAGCTTACTTCGTAGCACAGATACGCAGTATTTT
.,.,TRBV30,TRBJ2-6,CAWSVGMGANVLTF,TGTGCCTGGAGTGTGGGGATGGGGGCCAACGTCCTGACTTTC
.,once,TRBV27,TRBJ2-7,CASSFTGTGEQYF,TGTGCCAGCAGTTTCACGGGAACGGGCGAGCAGTACTTC
.,.,TRBV5-6,TRBJ2-2,CASSSDWSGTGELFF,TGTGCCAGCAGCTCGGACTGGTCGGGGACCGGGGAGCTGTTTTTT
.,.,TRBV7-2,TRBJ2-1,CASSSGDFFTGFF,TGTGCCAGCAGCTCAGGGGACTTTTTTACTGGGTTCTTC
.,.,TRBV5-6,TRBJ1-1,CASSLVQGPNTEAFF,TGTGCCAGCAGCTTAGTACAGGGACCGAACACTGAAGCTTTCTTT
TRBD2,.,TRBV5-1,TRBJ2-7,CASSPGTSGGSSYEQYF,TGCGCCAGCAGCCCAGGGACTAGCGGGGGTAGCTCCTACGAGCAGTACTTC
.,once,TRBV7-8,TRBJ1-1,CASSLDLNRAMNTEAFF,TGTGCCAGCAGCTTAGATCTGAACAGGGCCATGAACACTGAAGCTTTCTTT